This T cell receptor beta chain comes out of a study of cytomegalovirus exposure and HLA in healthy donors. Study background: Per a later analysis, the approximately 700 first-cohort and 120 validation repertoires shared one platform.

The donors were part of the validation cohort of 120 subjects. That cohort was separate from the first cohort, which comprised about 670 subjects. In the case of this clone: Its matching antigen is unknown.

Assay: immunoSEQ multiplex PCR; the TCRdb copy retains only in-frame clones and omits some. Of 95,000 to 150,000 clones in the sample, about 87% are singletons; the top ten hold 1.5% to 2%. Study-level findings and limits: Subsequent analysis showed first-cohort TCR clusters tending to co-occur in more than 90 validation repertoires.

V gave up 5 bases and J gave up 2 bases, with 13 bases separating them. Looked up from germline, CDR1 is MNHNS and CDR2 is SASEGT. CDR3 size: 15 residues. This chain uses TRBV6-1 with TRBJ1-5, with D possibly matching TRBD1 (5 bases). The source material was PBMCs. This clonotype was sampled from a young woman in good health and CMV-seronegative. Here the CDR3 reads CASSQGEGGNQPQHF. The CDR3 DNA reads as TGTGCCAGCAGTCAAGGGGAAGGGGGCAATCAGCCCCAGCATTTT.